This is a list of T cell receptor beta chains from one sample in a study of Graves' ophthalmopathy and Graves' hyperthyroidism. TCRdb itself ran the multiplex PCR reads through MiXCR, one entry per CDR3 protein. The sample contains 740,000 or so distinct CDR3 sequences, 40% of which appear only once. Specimen: peripheral blood. The receptors come from an adult man with Graves' ophthalmopathy. The CDR3 runs from the conserved cysteine through the conserved F or W. D genes are given only for firm matches. Expanded clones are given a class, and other clones once, few, many or no size at all.

abundance	v_gene	j_gene	d_gene	CDR3nt	CDR3aa
few	TRBV20-1	TRBJ1-5	TRBD1	TGCAGTGCTAGCCCGGGACAGGGGTCCCAGCCCCAGCATTTT	CSASPGQGSQPQHF
many	TRBV7-9	TRBJ1-6	NA	TGTGCCAGCAGCTTATGGGCAGGTGCGGCCAATTCACCCCTCCACTTT	CASSLWAGAANSPLHF
few	TRBV7-6	TRBJ2-7	TRBD2	TGTGCCAGCAGCTATCGGCCTAGCGGCGACTACGAGCAGTACTTC	CASSYRPSGDYEQYF
few	TRBV19	TRBJ1-5	NA	TGTGCCAGTAGTATAGAAGGGGGATCCAATCAGCCCCAGCATTTT	CASSIEGGSNQPQHF
NA	TRBV19	TRBJ2-2	NA	TGTGCCAGTACCGGGACACTGGCCGGGGAGCTGTTTTTT	CASTGTLAGELFF
NA	TRBV9	TRBJ2-5	NA	TGTGCCAGCAGCGTAGGTCCTGAGCAGTCCTTC	CASSVGPEQSF
NA	TRBV9	TRBJ1-6	NA	TGTGCCAGCAGTTTTTCTTCCGCTGGCTATAATTCACCCCTCCACTTT	CASSFSSAGYNSPLHF
NA	TRBV20-1	TRBJ2-5	NA	TGCAGTGCTGAGGAGACAGGAAGAAATCAAGAGACCCAGTACTTC	CSAEETGRNQETQYF
NA	TRBV19	TRBJ1-3	TRBD1	TGTGCCAGTAGTGGCTGGACAGGAAGCTCTGGAAACACCATATATTTT	CASSGWTGSSGNTIYF
NA	TRBV11-2	TRBJ2-5	NA	TGTGCCAGCAGCTTGTTGGTCTTGGAAGAGACCCAGTACTTC	CASSLLVLEETQYF
few	TRBV29-1	TRBJ2-2	NA	TGCAGCGTTGATGGATCAGGGGTGGGCACCGGGGAGCTGTTTTTT	CSVDGSGVGTGELFF
NA	TRBV7-2	TRBJ2-4	NA	TGTGCCAGCAGACCCCGGGCTAGCTCTATAAACATTCAGTACTTC	CASRPRASSINIQYF
many	TRBV24-1	TRBJ2-5	TRBD1	TGTGCCACCAGTGACAGGGACAGGGGACAAGAGACCCAGTACTTC	CATSDRDRGQETQYF
NA	TRBV5-5	TRBJ1-1	NA	TGTGCCAGCAGCTTACGTGTGAACACTGAAGCTTCCTTT	CASSLRVNTEASF
NA	TRBV5-6	TRBJ1-6	TRBD1	TGTGCCAGCAGCCCACAGGGGGCTAATTCACCCCTCCACTTT	CASSPQGANSPLHF
NA	TRBV6-5	TRBJ1-2	NA	TGTGCCAGCAGTGGGACTAGCGGGGGCTACACCTTC	CASSGTSGGYTF
few	TRBV9	TRBJ1-2	TRBD1	TGTGCCAGCAGCGCCGGGACAGAAGAAGGTGGCTACACCTTC	CASSAGTEEGGYTF
NA	TRBV20-1	TRBJ2-5	TRBD2	TGCAGTCTAGGGGGACTAGCGGGGGGTATTGAGACCCAGTACTTC	CSLGGLAGGIETQYF
few	TRBV30	TRBJ1-2	NA	TGTGCCTGGAGCGTACAGGGTTTAGATGGCTACACCTTC	CAWSVQGLDGYTF
many	TRBV7-2	TRBJ1-4	NA	TGTGCCAGCAGCCCCCCCGGGAAGAGGGGTGAAAAACTGTTTTTT	CASSPPGKRGEKLFF
many	TRBV24-1	TRBJ1-5	NA	TGTGCCACCAGTGACCTCGGATCCCTCCCGGATCTGCCCCAGCATTTT	CATSDLGSLPDLPQHF
NA	TRBV5-1	TRBJ1-2	TRBD1	TGCGCCAGCAGCTCAGGGACAGGGGGCCTTGGCTACACCTTC	CASSSGTGGLGYTF
NA	TRBV10-3	TRBJ2-7	NA	TGTGCCAGCAGCCGACTTCCTAGAGGTTCCTACGGGCAGTACTTC	CASSRLPRGSYGQYF
NA	TRBV7-2	TRBJ2-7	NA	TGTGCCAGCAGCAGTGGGGTGACAGTCTCGCCCTACGAGCAGTACTTC	CASSSGVTVSPYEQYF
NA	TRBV9	TRBJ1-4	NA	TGTGCCAGCAGCGTAGCCGGGTGGGAAGGTAAAAAACTGTTTTTT	CASSVAGWEGKKLFF
once	TRBV20-1	TRBJ2-7	NA	TGCAGTGCCATAGAAAGGGGCTTCTCCTACAATGAGCAGTACTTC	CSAIERGFSYNEQYF
many	TRBV6-1	TRBJ1-1	NA	TGTGCCAGCAGCTACTCCTACACTGAAGCTTTCTTT	CASSYSYTEAFF
NA	TRBV20-1	TRBJ1-5	NA	TGCAGTGCGTGGGGTAGCAATCAGCCCCAGCATTTT	CSAWGSNQPQHF
NA	TRBV29-1	TRBJ1-2	TRBD1	TGCAGCGCCCTGGGACAGGGAGGGTATGGCTACACCTTC	CSALGQGGYGYTF
NA	TRBV19	TRBJ2-5	TRBD2	TGTGCCAGTAGTATAGGTATGCGGGGGTCACAAGAGACCCAGTACTTC	CASSIGMRGSQETQYF
NA	TRBV2	TRBJ1-2	NA	TGTGCCAGCAGTGTGGGGACACGCGGAAACACCTTC	CASSVGTRGNTF
many	TRBV15	TRBJ1-5	NA	TGTGCCACCAGCAGGATAATAATTTCCGGGGCTGGGCAGCCCCAGCATTTT	CATSRIIISGAGQPQHF
NA	TRBV15	TRBJ2-6	TRBD1	TGTGCCACCAGCAGAGAACAGGGGGTTAACACTGAAGCTTTC	CATSREQGVNTEAF
NA	TRBV24-1	TRBJ2-5	NA	TGTGCCAGCAGTGACACTAGCCAGGAGACCCAGTACTTC	CASSDTSQETQYF
NA	TRBV25-1	TRBJ2-2	NA	TGTGCCAGCAGTTATCTTTCCACCGGGGAGCTGTTTTTT	CASSYLSTGELFF
many	TRBV12-3/TRBV12-4	TRBJ1-5	TRBD1	TGTGCCAGTTCCGACAGGGATTGGAATCAGCCCCAGCATTTT	CASSDRDWNQPQHF
few	TRBV5-1	TRBJ2-7	NA	TGCGCCAGCAGCCAAGGGGACGAAGGGCGAGACGAGCAGTACTTC	CASSQGDEGRDEQYF
NA	TRBV6-5	TRBJ1-1	NA	TGTGCCAGCAGACCACTCGGGGGTCGCCCTGAAGCTTTCTTT	CASRPLGGRPEAFF
NA	TRBV7-9	TRBJ1-2	TRBD1	TGTGCCAGCAGCTTGGGCGGAGGGGGCACCAACTATGGCTACACCTTC	CASSLGGGGTNYGYTF
few	TRBV19	TRBJ1-1	NA	TGTGCCAGTAGTATCGGATGGGCGAACACTGAAGCTTTCTTT	CASSIGWANTEAFF